This TCR beta chain comes out of a study of beta chain features in type 1 diabetes. The study's findings and limits: Patients' naive, central memory and Treg TCRB repertoires seemed closer to one another than those of healthy donors. All four CD4+ subsets from Type 1 diabetes patients carried moderately but significantly shorter TCRB CDR3s. Although PCR might favor shorter templates, it would do so equally in patients and controls.

A word on this clone: Antigen unknown.

The investigators reverse transcribed all of the isolated RNA, so they sequenced expressed TCRB transcripts. Assay used: immunoSEQ multiplex PCR; TCRdb lists only in-frame clones, some missing. The table lists some 410,000 clones, approximately 13% of them singletons, with approximately 0.038% in the top ten. This CDR3 has 19 amino acids. The chain links TRBV21-1 to TRBJ2-6; the D call in the table, TRBD1, was not verified against the DNA. TRBV21-1 is given as a pseudogene. This TCR was recovered from a man younger than 40 in good health. The sequencing input was naive CD4+ T cells from blood. The CDR3 spells CASSKERDRGPSGANVLTF. The CDR3 DNA is TGTGCCAGCAGCAAAGAGAGGGACAGGGGGCCGTCTGGGGCCAACGTCCTGACTTTC.